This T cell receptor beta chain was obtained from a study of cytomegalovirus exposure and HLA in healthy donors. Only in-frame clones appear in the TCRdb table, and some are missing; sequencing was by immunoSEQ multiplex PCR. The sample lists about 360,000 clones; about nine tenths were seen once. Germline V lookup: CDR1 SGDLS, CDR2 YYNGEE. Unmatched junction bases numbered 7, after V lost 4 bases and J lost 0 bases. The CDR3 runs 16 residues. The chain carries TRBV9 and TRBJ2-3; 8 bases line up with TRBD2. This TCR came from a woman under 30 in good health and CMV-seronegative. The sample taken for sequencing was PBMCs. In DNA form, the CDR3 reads TGTGCCAGCAGCCCGCGGGAGGCGTGGAGCACAGATACGCAGTATTTT. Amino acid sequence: CASSPREAWSTDTQYF.